This passage covers 21 T cell receptor beta chains from one sample sequenced in a study of cytomegalovirus exposure and HLA in healthy donors. The PCR contained 60 Vbeta and 13 Jbeta primers. Using immunoSEQ multiplex PCR, the repertoire was profiled, and TCRdb retains in-frame clones only, with some absent. Recorded for this sample: tens of thousands of clones. Sequencing was carried out using PBMCs. The receptors shown here come from a woman under 40 in good health and CMV-seropositive.

The rearrangement joins TRBV5-1 to TRBJ2-3; 9 positions agree with TRBD1. The germline V gene encodes CDR1 SGHRS and CDR2 YFSETQ. J gave up 6 bases and V 0 bases, and 11 bases lay outside the gene matches. This CDR3 is built from 17 residues. The CDR3 protein is CASSLAGSQGAGDTQYF. The CDR3, as DNA: TGCGCCAGCAGCTTGGCCGGGTCACAGGGGGCTGGCGATACGCAGTATTTT.

The V call is TRBV5-1, the J call TRBJ1-1, with a tentative D call TRBD1 (6 bases). The CDR3 loop spans 13 amino acids. Germline-derived CDR1 and CDR2 are SGHRS and YFSETQ. Trimming took 5 bases from V and 0 from J, leaving 8 bases between them. The CDR3 spells CASRTGMNTEAFF. Here the CDR3 DNA reads TGCGCCAGCAGGACAGGCATGAACACTGAAGCTTTCTTT.

The rearrangement joins TRBV6-1 to TRBJ2-7; unclear D gene. The CDR3 has 15 amino acids. Germline-derived CDR1 and CDR2 are MNHNS and SASEGT. V lost 0 bases to trimming and J lost 2 bases, with 11 bases between them. The CDR3 nucleotides are TGTGCCAGCAGTGAAGCGCGCTTTATCCCCTACGAGCAGTACTTC. Translated: CASSEARFIPYEQYF.

The chain joins TRBV6-1 to TRBJ1-1; D ambiguous. Trimming cost V 6 bases and J 7 bases, with 6 bases left between them. Germline-derived CDR1 and CDR2 are MNHNS and SASEGT. The CDR3 loop spans 10 amino acids. CDR3 in DNA: TGTGCCAGCAGCGCTATTGAAGCTTTCTTT. This encodes CASSAIEAFF.

The chain recombines TRBV29-1 with TRBJ1-3; D is undetermined. CDR1 is SQVTM and CDR2 is ANQGSEA in the germline V gene. Trimming pared 5 bases from V and 3 bases from J, leaving 11 bases between. This CDR3 is 13 amino acids long. The CDR3 region is CSVPVPGGNTIYF. The CDR3, as DNA: TGCAGCGTTCCTGTCCCGGGTGGAAACACCATATATTTT.

The CDR3: CASRKGGGTPTNEKLFF. The CDR3, as DNA: TGTGCCAGCAGGAAGGGGGGGGGAACCCCAACTAATGAAAAACTGTTTTTT. The chain links TRBV2 to TRBJ1-4, with D possibly TRBD1 on 6 matching bases. Germline V gene data show CDR1 as SNHLY and CDR2 as FYNNEI. Trimming cost V 6 bases and J 0 bases, with 17 bases left between them. The CDR3 contains 17 residues.

V is TRBV5-6 and J is TRBJ1-2, with 10 bases lining up with TRBD1. This CDR3 has 14 amino acids. CDR1 is SGHDT and CDR2 is YYEEEE in the germline V gene. After removal of 4 bases from V and 3 bases from J, the junction contained 3 bases not matched to a gene. CDR3 bases: TGTGCCAGCAGCCCCGGGACAGGGGACTATGGCTACACCTTC. It codes for CASSPGTGDYGYTF.

The chain uses TRBV5-1 and TRBJ1-1, with D possibly being TRBD1 (6 bases). CDR1 and CDR2 from the germline V gene are SGHRS and YFSETQ. This CDR3 has 14 residues. The V end was cut by 1 base, the J end by 1 base, with 8 bases between. CDR3 sequence (DNA): TGCGCCAGCAGCTTGACAGGGACGAACACTGAAGCTTTCTTT. Protein product: CASSLTGTNTEAFF.

This chain connects TRBV5-1 to TRBJ2-3; a weak D match, TRBD2 (6 bases). Germline V CDR1 and CDR2: SGHRS, YFSETQ. Trimming left V 4 bases short and J 2 bases short, with 17 bases between. This CDR3 has 16 residues. CDR3 amino acids: CASSLRGTPNTDTQYF. The CDR3, as DNA: TGCGCCAGCAGCCTCCGCGGGACTCCCAACACAGATACGCAGTATTTT.

The chain has TRBV2 and TRBJ1-2; a weak D match, TRBD1 (6 bases). Trimming removed 8 bases at V and 8 bases at J, with 18 bases between. There are 13 residues in the CDR3. The V gene's germline CDR1 is SNHLY and CDR2 FYNNEI. The CDR3 region is CASGIQGSRGYTF. The DNA of the CDR3 is TGTGCCAGCGGTATACAGGGTTCTAGAGGCTACACCTTC.

The rearrangement joins TRBV6-5 to TRBJ1-6; tentatively, D is TRBD1 (6 bases). CDR1 is MNHEY and CDR2 is SVGAGI in the germline V gene. The CDR3 length is 13 residues. Trimming cost V 6 bases and J 12 bases, with 15 bases left between them. The CDR3 sequence: CASSRQVRGPLHF. The CDR3 nucleotides are TGTGCCAGCAGCCGACAGGTCAGGGGACCCCTCCACTTT.

The chain is built from TRBV4-2 and TRBJ2-2; 8 bases are a match to TRBD2. The CDR3 loop spans 16 amino acids. The germline V gene encodes CDR1 LGHNA and CDR2 YNFKEQ. After removal of 0 bases from V and 4 bases from J, the junction contained 4 bases not matched to a gene. The CDR3: CASSQEAGEVTGELFF. The CDR3 DNA is TGTGCCAGCAGCCAAGAAGCGGGGGAGGTCACCGGGGAGCTGTTTTTT.

The chain is built from TRBV19 and TRBJ1-1; D not certain. V lost 2 bases to trimming and J lost 11 bases, with 12 bases between them. The CDR3 spans 12 residues. CDR1 is LNHDA and CDR2 is SQIVND in the germline V gene (reference sequence). CDR3 residues: CASSIYEGFAFF. The CDR3, as DNA: TGTGCCAGTAGTATATATGAGGGATTCGCTTTCTTT.

The V and J genes are TRBV14 and TRBJ2-7; TRBD2 matches at 10 bases. This CDR3 is built from 14 residues. J gave up 9 bases and V 7 bases, and 12 bases lay outside the gene matches. Germline V CDR1 and CDR2: SGHDN, FVKESK. This CDR3 reads CASNPAGGFGVQYF. The CDR3, as DNA: TGTGCCAGCAACCCAGCGGGAGGGTTTGGGGTGCAGTACTTC.

This chain connects TRBV4-2 to TRBJ1-5; D is possibly TRBD1 (5 bases). CDR1 is LGHNA, CDR2 YNFKEQ, per germline. V was trimmed by 0 bases and J by 1 base, leaving 10 bases between them. This CDR3 is built from 16 residues. This CDR3 reads CASSQDQPGSNQPQHF. CDR3 nucleotides: TGTGCCAGCAGCCAAGATCAACCAGGGAGCAATCAGCCCCAGCATTTT.

The genes are TRBV29-1 and TRBJ1-2, with a possible D match to TRBD1 (6 bases). The CDR3 covers 13 residues. Germline lookup yields CDR1 SQVTM and CDR2 ANQGSEA. Trimming stripped 4 bases from V and 3 bases from J, with 12 bases between. Here the CDR3 reads CSVGNRVHYGYTF. The CDR3 DNA reads as TGCAGCGTTGGGAACAGGGTTCACTATGGCTACACCTTC.

The V and J genes are TRBV10-3 and TRBJ1-1, with D uncertain. Trimming removed 2 bases at V and 6 bases at J, with 4 bases between. The CDR3 runs to 11 residues. The germline CDR1 and CDR2 sequences are ENHRY and SYGVKD. CDR3 DNA sequence: TGTGCCATCAGTGAGGGGCCTGAAGCTTTCTTT. It translates to CAISEGPEAFF.

This sequence joins TRBV18 and TRBJ1-2; 11 nucleotides align to TRBD1. In germline, CDR1 is KGHSH, CDR2 LQKENI. The CDR3 sequence is 15 residues long. The trim removed 3 bases at V and 2 bases at J, leaving 2 bases unmatched. The CDR3 bases are TGTGCCAGCTCACCGGACAGGGGGCAAAACTATGGCTACACCTTC. Protein product: CASSPDRGQNYGYTF.

The rearrangement uses TRBV30 and TRBJ2-7; 8 bases are shared with TRBD2. The CDR3 spans 13 residues. V was pared by 1 base and J by 5 bases, with 4 bases of the junction left unmatched. Per the germline V gene, CDR1 is GTSNPN and CDR2 is SVGIG (reference sequence). CDR3: CAWSGGRSHEQYF. CDR3 nucleotides: TGTGCCTGGAGTGGCGGGAGGAGCCACGAGCAGTACTTC.

The chain is built from TRBV7-2 and TRBJ1-5; D call uncertain. Germline values: CDR1 SGHTA, CDR2 FQGNSA. CDR3 size: 12 residues. V lost 2 bases and J lost 7, with 6 bases in between. CDR3: CASSLWAQPQHF. The CDR3 nucleotides are TGTGCCAGCAGCTTATGGGCCCAGCCCCAGCATTTT.

The CDR3 DNA is TGTGCCTGGAATCCCGGGACAGGAAACACCGGGGAGCTGTTTTTT. This sequence encodes CAWNPGTGNTGELFF. The rearrangement joins TRBV30 to TRBJ2-2, with 8 positions matching TRBD1. The junction had 6 bases not matched to a gene; V was cut back by 4 bases and J by 2 bases. The germline V gene encodes CDR1 GTSNPN and CDR2 SVGIG (reference sequence). The CDR3 consists of 15 residues.